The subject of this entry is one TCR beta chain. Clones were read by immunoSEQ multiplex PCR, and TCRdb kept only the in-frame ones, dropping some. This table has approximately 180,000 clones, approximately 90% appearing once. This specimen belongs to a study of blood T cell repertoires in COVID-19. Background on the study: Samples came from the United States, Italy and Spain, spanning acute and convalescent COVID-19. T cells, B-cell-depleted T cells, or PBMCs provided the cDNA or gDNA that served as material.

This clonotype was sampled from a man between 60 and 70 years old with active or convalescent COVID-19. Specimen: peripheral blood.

Here the CDR3 reads CASSLAQTGATGANVLTF. The CDR3 DNA sequence: TGCGCCAGCAGCTTGGCCCAGACAGGGGCGACTGGGGCCAACGTCCTGACTTTC. The genes are TRBV5-1 and TRBJ2-6, with 8 bases lining up with TRBD1. Germline CDR1 and CDR2: SGHRS and YFSETQ. The V segment lost 0 bases and the J segment 2 bases; nucleotides outside the gene matches: 7. The CDR3 contains 18 residues.